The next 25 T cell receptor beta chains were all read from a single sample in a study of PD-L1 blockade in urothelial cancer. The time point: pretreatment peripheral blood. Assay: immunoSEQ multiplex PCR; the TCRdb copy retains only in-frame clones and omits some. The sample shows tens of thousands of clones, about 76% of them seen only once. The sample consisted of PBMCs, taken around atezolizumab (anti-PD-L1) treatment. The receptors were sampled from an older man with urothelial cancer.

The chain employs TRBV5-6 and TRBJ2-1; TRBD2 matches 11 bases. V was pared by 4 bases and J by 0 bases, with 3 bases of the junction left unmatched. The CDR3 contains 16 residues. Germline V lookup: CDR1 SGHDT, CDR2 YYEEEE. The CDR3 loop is CASSRLAGSSYNEQFF. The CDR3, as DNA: TGTGCCAGCAGCAGACTAGCGGGAAGCTCCTACAATGAGCAGTTCTTC.

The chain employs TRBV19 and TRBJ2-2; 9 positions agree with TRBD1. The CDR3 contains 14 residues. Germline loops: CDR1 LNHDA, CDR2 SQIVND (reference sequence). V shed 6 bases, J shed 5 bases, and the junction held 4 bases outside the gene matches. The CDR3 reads CASSLGTGTGELFF. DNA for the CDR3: TGTGCCAGTAGCCTCGGGACAGGGACCGGGGAGCTGTTTTTT.

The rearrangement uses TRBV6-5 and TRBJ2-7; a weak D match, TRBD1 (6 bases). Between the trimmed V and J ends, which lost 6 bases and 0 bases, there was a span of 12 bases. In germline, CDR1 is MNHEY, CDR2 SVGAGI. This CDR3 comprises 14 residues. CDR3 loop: CASRARGISYEQYF. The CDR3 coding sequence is TGTGCCAGCAGGGCCAGGGGAATCTCCTACGAGCAGTACTTC.

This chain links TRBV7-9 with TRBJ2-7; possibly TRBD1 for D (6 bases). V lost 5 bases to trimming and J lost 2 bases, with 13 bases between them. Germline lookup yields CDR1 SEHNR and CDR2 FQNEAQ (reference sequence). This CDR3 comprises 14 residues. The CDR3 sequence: CASSTQGIAYEQYF. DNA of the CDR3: TGTGCCAGCAGCACACAGGGTATTGCCTACGAGCAGTACTTC.

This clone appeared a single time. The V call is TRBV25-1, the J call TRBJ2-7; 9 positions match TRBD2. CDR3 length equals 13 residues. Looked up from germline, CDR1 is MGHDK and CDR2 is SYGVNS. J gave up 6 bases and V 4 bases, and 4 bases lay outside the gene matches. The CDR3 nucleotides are TGTGCCAGCAGTGGGGGACTAGCACGCGAGCAGTACTTC. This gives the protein CASSGGLAREQYF.

CDR3 in amino acids: CASSLTTSGWVDNEQFF. In DNA, the CDR3 is TGTGCCAGCAGTCTCACGACTAGCGGGTGGGTCGACAATGAGCAGTTCTTC. The chain is built from TRBV28 and TRBJ2-1, with 10 bases aligning to TRBD2. The junction had 12 bases not matched to a gene; V was cut back by 5 bases and J by 5 bases. CDR3 length: 17 residues. Germline V gives CDR1 MDHEN, CDR2 SYDVKM. Combining the CDR3 with reference TRBV28 and TRBJ2-1 gives the whole variable domain DVKVTQSSRYLVKRTGEKVFLECVQDMDHENMFWYRQDPGLGLRLIYFSYDVKMKEKGDIPEGYSVSREKKERFSLILESASTNQTSMYLCASSLTTSGWVDNEQFFGPGTRLTVL.

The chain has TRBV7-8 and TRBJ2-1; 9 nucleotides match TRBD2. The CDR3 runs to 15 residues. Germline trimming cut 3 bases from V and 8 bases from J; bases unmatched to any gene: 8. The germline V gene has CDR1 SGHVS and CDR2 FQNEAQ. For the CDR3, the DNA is TGTGCCAGCAGCTTGACTAGCGGTGCTTGGCATGAGCAGTTCTTC. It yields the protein CASSLTSGAWHEQFF.

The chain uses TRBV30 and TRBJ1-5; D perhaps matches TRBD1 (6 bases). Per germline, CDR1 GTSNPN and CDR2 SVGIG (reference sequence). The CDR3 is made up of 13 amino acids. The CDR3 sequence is CAWGQDSNQPQHF. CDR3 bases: TGTGCTTGGGGGCAGGATAGCAATCAGCCCCAGCATTTT.

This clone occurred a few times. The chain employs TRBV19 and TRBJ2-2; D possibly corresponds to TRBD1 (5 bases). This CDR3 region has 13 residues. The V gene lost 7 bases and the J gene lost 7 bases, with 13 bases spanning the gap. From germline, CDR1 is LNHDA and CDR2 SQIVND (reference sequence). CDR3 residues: CASTLSGFGELFF. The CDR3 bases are TGTGCCAGTACCCTGTCAGGGTTCGGGGAGCTGTTTTTT.

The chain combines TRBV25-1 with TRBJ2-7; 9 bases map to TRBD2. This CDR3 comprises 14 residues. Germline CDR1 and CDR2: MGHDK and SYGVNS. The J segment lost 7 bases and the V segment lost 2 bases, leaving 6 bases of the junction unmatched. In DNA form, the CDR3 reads TGTGCCAGCAGTGAACTAGCGGGATCAGGGGAGCAGTACTTC. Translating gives CASSELAGSGEQYF.

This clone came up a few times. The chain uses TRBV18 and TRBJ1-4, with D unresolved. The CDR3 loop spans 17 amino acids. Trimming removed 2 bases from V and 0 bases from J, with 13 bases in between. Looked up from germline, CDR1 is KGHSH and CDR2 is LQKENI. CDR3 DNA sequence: TGTGCCAGCTCACCATACGCCAGCGGGGCAACTAATGAAAAACTGTTTTTT. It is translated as CASSPYASGATNEKLFF.

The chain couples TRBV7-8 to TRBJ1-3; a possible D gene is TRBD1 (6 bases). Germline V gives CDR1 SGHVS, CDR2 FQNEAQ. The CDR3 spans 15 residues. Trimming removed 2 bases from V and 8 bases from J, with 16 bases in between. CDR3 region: CASSLRRQGRDTIYF. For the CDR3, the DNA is TGTGCCAGCAGCTTAAGAAGGCAGGGGAGGGACACCATATATTTT.

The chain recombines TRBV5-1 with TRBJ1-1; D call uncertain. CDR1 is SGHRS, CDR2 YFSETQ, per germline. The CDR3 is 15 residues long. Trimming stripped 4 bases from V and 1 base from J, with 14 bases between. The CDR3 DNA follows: TGCGCCAGCAGCCGTGACGAGGGTCAGAACACTGAAGCTTTCTTT. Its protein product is CASSRDEGQNTEAFF.

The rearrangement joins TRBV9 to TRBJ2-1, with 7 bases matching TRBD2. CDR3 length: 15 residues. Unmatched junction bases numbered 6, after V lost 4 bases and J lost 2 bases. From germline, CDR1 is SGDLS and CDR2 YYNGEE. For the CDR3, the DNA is TGTGCCAGCAGCTTAGCGGGTGGCACCTACAATGAGCAGTTCTTC. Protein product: CASSLAGGTYNEQFF.

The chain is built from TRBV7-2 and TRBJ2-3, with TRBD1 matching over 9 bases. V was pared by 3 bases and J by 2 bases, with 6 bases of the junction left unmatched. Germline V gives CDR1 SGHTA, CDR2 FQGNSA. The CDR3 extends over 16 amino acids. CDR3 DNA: TGTGCCAGCAGCTTGGTCGGGACAGGGAACACAGATACGCAGTATTTT. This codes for CASSLVGTGNTDTQYF.

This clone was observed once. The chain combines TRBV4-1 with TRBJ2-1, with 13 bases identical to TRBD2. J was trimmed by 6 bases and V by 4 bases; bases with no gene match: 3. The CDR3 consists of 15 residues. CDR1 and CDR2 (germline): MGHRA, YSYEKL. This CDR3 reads CASSPGTSGVNEQFF. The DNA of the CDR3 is TGCGCCAGCAGCCCTGGGACTAGCGGGGTCAATGAGCAGTTCTTC.

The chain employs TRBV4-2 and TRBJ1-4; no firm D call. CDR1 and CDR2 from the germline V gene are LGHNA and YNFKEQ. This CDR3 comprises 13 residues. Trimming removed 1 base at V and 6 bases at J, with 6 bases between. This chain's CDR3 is CASSQAIYEKLFF. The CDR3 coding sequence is TGTGCCAGCAGCCAAGCTATTTATGAAAAACTGTTTTTT.

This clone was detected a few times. CDR3 amino acids: CASSLVGYGYTF. The DNA of the CDR3 is TGCGCCAGCAGCTTGGTCGGCTATGGCTACACCTTC. The chain couples TRBV5-1 to TRBJ1-2; no clear D. Germline V lookup: CDR1 SGHRS, CDR2 YFSETQ. The CDR3 is 12 amino acids. Trimming stripped 0 bases from V and 4 bases from J, with 4 bases between. The variable domain in full, with the rest retrieved from reference TRBV5-1 and TRBJ1-2, is KAGVTQTPRYLIKTRGQQVTLSCSPISGHRSVSWYQQTPGQGLQFLFEYFSETQRNKGNFPGRFSGRQFSNSRSEMNVSTLELGDSALYLCASSLVGYGYTFGSGTRLTVV.

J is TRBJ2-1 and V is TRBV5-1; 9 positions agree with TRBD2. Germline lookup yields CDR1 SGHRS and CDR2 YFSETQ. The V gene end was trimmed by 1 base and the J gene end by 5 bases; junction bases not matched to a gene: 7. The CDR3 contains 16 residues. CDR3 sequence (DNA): TGCGCCAGCAGCTTGATCTTGCGGGGGGGAAACAATGAGCAGTTCTTC. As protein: CASSLILRGGNNEQFF.

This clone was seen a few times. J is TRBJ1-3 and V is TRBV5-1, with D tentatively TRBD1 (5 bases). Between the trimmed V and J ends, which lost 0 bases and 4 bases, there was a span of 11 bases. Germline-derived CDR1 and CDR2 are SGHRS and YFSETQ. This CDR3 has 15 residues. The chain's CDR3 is CASSLAGGDGNTIYF. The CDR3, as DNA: TGCGCCAGCAGCTTGGCCGGGGGGGACGGAAACACCATATATTTT.

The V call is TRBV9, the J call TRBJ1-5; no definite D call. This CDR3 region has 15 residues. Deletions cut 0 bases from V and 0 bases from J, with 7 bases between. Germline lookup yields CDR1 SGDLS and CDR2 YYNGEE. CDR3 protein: CASSVAGYSNQPQHF. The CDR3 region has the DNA TGTGCCAGCAGCGTAGCGGGGTATAGCAATCAGCCCCAGCATTTT.

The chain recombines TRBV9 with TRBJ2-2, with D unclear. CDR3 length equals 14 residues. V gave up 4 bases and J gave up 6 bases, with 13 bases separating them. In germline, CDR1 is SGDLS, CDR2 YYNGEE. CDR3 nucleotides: TGTGCCAGCAGCTCAACAGCACCTCCCGGGGAGCTGTTTTTT. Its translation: CASSSTAPPGELFF.

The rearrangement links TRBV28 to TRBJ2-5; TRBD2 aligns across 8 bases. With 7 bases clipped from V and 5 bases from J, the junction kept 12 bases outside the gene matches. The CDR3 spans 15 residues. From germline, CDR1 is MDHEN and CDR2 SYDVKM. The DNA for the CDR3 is TGTGCCAGCACCAGTCCCGCGGGAGGTGGGGAGACCCAGTACTTC. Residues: CASTSPAGGGETQYF.

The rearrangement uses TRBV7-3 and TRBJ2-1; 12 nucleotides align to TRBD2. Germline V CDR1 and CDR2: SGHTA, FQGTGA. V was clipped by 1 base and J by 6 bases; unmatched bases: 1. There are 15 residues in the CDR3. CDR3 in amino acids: CASSLKGLAGNEQFF. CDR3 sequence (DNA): TGTGCCAGCAGCTTAAAGGGACTAGCGGGCAATGAGCAGTTCTTC.

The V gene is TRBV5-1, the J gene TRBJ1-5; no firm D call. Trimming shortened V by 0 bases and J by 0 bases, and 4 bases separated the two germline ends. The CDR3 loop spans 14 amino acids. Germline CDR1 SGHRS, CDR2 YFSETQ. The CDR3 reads CASSLDSSNQPQHF. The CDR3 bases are TGCGCCAGCAGCTTGGACAGTAGCAATCAGCCCCAGCATTTT.